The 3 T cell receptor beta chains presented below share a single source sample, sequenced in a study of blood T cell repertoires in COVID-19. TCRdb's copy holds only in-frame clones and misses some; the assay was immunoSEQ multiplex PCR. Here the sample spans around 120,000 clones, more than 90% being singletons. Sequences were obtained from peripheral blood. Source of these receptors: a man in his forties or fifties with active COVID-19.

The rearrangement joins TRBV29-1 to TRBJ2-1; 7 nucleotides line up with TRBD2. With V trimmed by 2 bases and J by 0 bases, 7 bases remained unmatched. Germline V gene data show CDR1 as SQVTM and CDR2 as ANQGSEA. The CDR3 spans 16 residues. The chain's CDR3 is CSVERGGGSSYNEQFF. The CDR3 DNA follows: TGCAGCGTTGAACGTGGCGGCGGGAGCTCCTACAATGAGCAGTTCTTC.

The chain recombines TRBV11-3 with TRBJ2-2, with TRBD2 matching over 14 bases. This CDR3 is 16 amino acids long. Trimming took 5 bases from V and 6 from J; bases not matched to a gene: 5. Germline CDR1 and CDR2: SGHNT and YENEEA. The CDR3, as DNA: TGTGCCAGCAGCCTGGGACTAGCGGGAGACGCCGGGGAGCTGTTTTTT. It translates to CASSLGLAGDAGELFF.

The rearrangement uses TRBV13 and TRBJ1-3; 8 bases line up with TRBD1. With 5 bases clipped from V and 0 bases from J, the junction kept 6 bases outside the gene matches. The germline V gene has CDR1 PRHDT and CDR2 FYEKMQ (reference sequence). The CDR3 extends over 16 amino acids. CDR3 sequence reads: CASSQTTGGSGNTIYF. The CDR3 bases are TGTGCCAGCAGCCAGACCACAGGGGGCTCTGGAAACACCATATATTTT.